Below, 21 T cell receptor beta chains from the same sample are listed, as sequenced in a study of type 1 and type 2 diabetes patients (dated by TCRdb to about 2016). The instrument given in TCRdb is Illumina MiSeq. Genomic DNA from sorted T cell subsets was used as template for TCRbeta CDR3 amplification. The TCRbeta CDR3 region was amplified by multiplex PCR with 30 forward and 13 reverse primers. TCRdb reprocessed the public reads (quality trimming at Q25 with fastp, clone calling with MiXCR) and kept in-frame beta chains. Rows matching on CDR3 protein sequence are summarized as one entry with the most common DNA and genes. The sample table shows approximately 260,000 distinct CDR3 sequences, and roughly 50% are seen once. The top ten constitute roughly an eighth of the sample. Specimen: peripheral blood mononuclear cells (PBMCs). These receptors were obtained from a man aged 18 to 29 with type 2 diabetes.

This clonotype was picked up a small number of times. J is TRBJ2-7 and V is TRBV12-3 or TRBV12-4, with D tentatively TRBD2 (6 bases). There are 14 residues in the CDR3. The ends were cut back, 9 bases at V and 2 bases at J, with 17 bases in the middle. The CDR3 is CASGVGTGPYEQYF. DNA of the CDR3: TGTGCCAGTGGGGTTGGGACTGGGCCCTACGAGCAGTACTTC.

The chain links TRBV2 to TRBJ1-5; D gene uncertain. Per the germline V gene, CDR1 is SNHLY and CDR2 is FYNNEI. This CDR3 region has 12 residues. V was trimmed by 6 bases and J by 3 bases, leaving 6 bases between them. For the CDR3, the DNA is TGTGCCAGCAGAGCTGACAATCAGCCCCAGCATTTT. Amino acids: CASRADNQPQHF.

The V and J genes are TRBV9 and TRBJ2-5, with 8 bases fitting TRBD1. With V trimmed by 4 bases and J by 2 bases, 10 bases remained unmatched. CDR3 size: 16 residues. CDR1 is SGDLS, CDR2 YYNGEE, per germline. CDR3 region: CASSSASDRVQETQYF. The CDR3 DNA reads TGTGCCAGCAGCTCCGCCTCGGACAGGGTACAAGAGACCCAGTACTTC.

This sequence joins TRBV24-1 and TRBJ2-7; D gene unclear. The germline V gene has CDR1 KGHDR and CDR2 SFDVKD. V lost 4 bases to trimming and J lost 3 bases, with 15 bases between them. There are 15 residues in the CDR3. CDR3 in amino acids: CATSDQTGGDYEQYF. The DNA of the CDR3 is TGTGCCACCAGTGACCAGACTGGTGGGGACTACGAGCAGTACTTC.

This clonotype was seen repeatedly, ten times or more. In DNA, the CDR3 is TGTGCCAGCAGTCAAAGCGGGGGTGCGGAAGAGCAGTACTTC. It encodes CASSQSGGAEEQYF. The chain joins TRBV2 to TRBJ2-7; 8 nucleotides line up with TRBD2. Germline V lookup: CDR1 SNHLY, CDR2 FYNNEI. With V trimmed by 5 bases and J by 7 bases, 10 bases remained unmatched. CDR3 length: 14 residues.

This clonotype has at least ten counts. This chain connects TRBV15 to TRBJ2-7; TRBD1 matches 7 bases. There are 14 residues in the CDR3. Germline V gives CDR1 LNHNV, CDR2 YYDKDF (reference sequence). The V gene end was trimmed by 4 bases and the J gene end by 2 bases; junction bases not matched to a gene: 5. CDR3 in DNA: TGTGCCACCAGCAACCGACAGGGAGCCTACGAGCAGTACTTC. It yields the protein CATSNRQGAYEQYF.

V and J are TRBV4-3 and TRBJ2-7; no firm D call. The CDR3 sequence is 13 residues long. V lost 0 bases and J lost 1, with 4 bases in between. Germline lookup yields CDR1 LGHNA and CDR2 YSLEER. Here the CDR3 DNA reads TGCGCCAGCAGCCAAGACACTTCCTACGAGCAGTACTTC. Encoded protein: CASSQDTSYEQYF.

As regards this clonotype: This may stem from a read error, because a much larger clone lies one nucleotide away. CDR3 DNA: TGTGCCAGCAGTGTCTTACGGAGCTACGAGCAGTACTTC. Encoded protein: CASSVLRSYEQYF. This chain joins TRBV2 and TRBJ2-7; D is undetermined. From germline, CDR1 is SNHLY and CDR2 FYNNEI. V lost 4 bases to trimming and J lost 3 bases, with 10 bases between them. The CDR3 runs to 13 residues.

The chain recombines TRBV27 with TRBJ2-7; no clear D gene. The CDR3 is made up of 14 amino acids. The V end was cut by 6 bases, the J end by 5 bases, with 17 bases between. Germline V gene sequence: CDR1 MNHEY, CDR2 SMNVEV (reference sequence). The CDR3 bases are TGTGCCAGCAGCTTACGAGACGGAAGTCACGAGCAGTACTTC. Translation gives CASSLRDGSHEQYF.

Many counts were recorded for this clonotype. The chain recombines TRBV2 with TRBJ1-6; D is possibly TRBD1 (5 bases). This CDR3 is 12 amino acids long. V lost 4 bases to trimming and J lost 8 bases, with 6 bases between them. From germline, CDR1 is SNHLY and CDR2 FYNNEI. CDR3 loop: CASSGQYSPLHF. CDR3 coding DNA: TGTGCCAGCAGTGGACAGTATTCACCCCTCCACTTT.

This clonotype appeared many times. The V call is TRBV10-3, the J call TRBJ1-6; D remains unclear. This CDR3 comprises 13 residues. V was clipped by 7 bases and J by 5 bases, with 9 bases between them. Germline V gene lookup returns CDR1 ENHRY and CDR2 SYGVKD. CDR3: CAITENNNSPLHF. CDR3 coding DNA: TGTGCCATCACAGAGAATAATAATTCACCCCTCCACTTT.

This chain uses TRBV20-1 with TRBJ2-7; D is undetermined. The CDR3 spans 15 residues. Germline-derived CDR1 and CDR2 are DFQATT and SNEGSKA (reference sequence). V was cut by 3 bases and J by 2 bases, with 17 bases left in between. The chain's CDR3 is CSASTAEGIPYEQYF. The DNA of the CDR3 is TGCAGTGCTAGTACGGCGGAAGGGATTCCCTACGAGCAGTACTTC.

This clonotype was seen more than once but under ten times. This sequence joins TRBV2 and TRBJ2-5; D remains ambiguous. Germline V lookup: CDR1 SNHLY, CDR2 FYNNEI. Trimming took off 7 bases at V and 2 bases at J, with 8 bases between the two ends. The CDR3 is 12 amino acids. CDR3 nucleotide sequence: TGTGCCAGCAAGGGCAATCAAGAGACCCAGTACTTC. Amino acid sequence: CASKGNQETQYF.

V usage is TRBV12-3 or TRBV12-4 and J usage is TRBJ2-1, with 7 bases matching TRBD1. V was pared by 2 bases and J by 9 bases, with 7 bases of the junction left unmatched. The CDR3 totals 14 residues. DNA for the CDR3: TGTGCCAGCAGTTTACGACAGGGCTCCGGTGAGCAGTTCTTC. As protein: CASSLRQGSGEQFF.

The CDR3 region is CASSFLRQGNSPLHF. DNA of the CDR3: TGTGCCAGCAGTTTTTTGCGACAGGGAAATTCACCCCTCCACTTT. The J gene is TRBJ1-6, the V gene TRBV2; TRBD1 matches at 7 bases. The CDR3 length is 15 residues. Germline values: CDR1 SNHLY, CDR2 FYNNEI. J was trimmed by 7 bases and V by 5 bases; bases with no gene match: 8.

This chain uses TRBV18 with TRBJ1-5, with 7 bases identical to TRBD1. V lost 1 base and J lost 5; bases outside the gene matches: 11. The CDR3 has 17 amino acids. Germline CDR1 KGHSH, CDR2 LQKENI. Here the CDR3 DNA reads TGTGCCAGCTCACCACGGAACACACAGGGGCTCGATCAGCCCCAGCATTTT. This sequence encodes CASSPRNTQGLDQPQHF.

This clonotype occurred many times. CDR3 residues: CSARDSYYGYTF. The CDR3 DNA sequence: TGCAGTGCTCGGGACAGTTACTATGGCTACACCTTC. This chain connects TRBV20-1 to TRBJ1-2; TRBD1 aligns across 7 bases. The germline gives CDR1 DFQATT, CDR2 SNEGSKA (reference sequence). After removal of 5 bases from V and 3 bases from J, the junction contained 3 bases not matched to a gene. CDR3 length equals 12 residues.

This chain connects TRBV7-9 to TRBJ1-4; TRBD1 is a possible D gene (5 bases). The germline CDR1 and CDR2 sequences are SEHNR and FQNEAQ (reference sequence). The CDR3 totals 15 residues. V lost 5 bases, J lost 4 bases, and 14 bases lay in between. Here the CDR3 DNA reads TGTGCCAGCAGCAAACCGGGACGGCTTAATGAAAAACTGTTTTTT. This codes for CASSKPGRLNEKLFF.

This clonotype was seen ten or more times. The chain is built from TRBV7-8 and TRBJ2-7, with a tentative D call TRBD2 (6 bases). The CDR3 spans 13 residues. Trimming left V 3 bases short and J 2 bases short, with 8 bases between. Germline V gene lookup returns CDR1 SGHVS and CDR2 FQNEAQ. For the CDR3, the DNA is TGTGCCAGCAGCTTGGAGGGAACCTACGAGCAGTACTTC. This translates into CASSLEGTYEQYF.

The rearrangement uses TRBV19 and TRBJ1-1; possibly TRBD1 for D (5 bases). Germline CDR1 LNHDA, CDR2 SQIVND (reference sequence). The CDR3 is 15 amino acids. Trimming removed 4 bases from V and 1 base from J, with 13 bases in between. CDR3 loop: CASSTSQTENTEAFF. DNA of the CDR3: TGTGCCAGTAGTACCTCCCAGACAGAGAACACTGAAGCTTTCTTT.

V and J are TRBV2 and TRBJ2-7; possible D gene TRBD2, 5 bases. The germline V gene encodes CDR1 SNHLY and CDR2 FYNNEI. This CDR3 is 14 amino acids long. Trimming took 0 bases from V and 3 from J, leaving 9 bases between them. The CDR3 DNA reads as TGTGCCAGCAGTGAAGCTGGCGGAGGCTACGAGCAGTACTTC. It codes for CASSEAGGGYEQYF.